The 27 T cell receptor beta chains in this list originate from one sample, sequenced in a study of blood T cell repertoires in COVID-19 (dated by TCRdb to 2020 to 2022). Receptor libraries were prepared by the immunoSEQ multiplex PCR assay. Imported from immuneACCESS, the table was reduced by TCRdb to in-frame sequences with V and J called. These copies leave out some clones; in studies compared against another copy, an unresolved V gene accounts for under half, and the cause of the remainder is not known. Present in this sample are roughly 230,000 clones, about nine tenths of which were seen just once. The top ten hold roughly 4% of the sample. The sequenced material came from PBMCs or T cells enriched from blood (not recorded which). These receptors all stem from a woman aged 25 to 39 with acute COVID-19.

The chain recombines TRBV27 with TRBJ2-2; the D gene is possibly TRBD2 (5 bases). Trimming took off 4 bases at V and 4 bases at J, with 13 bases between the two ends. CDR1 is MNHEY and CDR2 is SMNVEV in the germline V gene (reference sequence). The CDR3 consists of 15 residues. The CDR3 nucleotides read TGTGCCAGCAGTTCCCCACGGACTGTCACCGGGGAGCTGTTTTTT. Translation gives CASSSPRTVTGELFF.

The chain recombines TRBV14 with TRBJ2-3; D possibly corresponds to TRBD2 (5 bases). The CDR3 runs to 16 residues. Germline V gives CDR1 SGHDN, CDR2 FVKESK. Between the trimmed V and J ends, which lost 4 bases and 3 bases, there was a span of 17 bases. The CDR3 nucleotides are TGTGCCAGCAGCCCGTCCCCCCGAAGGAGGACAGATACGCAGTATTTT. It specifies CASSPSPRRRTDTQYF.

This clone has a single count. The chain joins TRBV29-1 to TRBJ1-1; D not resolved. V was pared by 4 bases and J by 1 base, with 10 bases between. Germline assignment: CDR1 SQVTM and CDR2 ANQGSEA. The CDR3 loop spans 13 amino acids. CDR3 in DNA: TGCAGCGTTGGGTGGCGGGGGAACACTGAAGCTTTCTTT. As protein: CSVGWRGNTEAFF.

The J gene is TRBJ1-2, the V gene TRBV28, with TRBD1 matching over 10 bases. The CDR3 has 13 residues. With 10 bases clipped from V and 5 bases from J, the junction kept 7 bases outside the gene matches. Germline-derived CDR1 and CDR2 are MDHEN and SYDVKM. CDR3 in amino acids: CATSDRGRYGYTF. CDR3 bases: TGTGCCACTTCGGACAGGGGGAGGTATGGCTACACCTTC.

This chain links TRBV12-3 or TRBV12-4 with TRBJ1-2; D unclear. Trimming removed 1 base from V and 1 base from J, with 4 bases in between. The CDR3 length is 13 residues. CDR3 nucleotide sequence: TGTGCCAGCAGTTTAGACGGTAACTATGGCTACACCTTC. Translating gives CASSLDGNYGYTF.

V and J are TRBV6-5 and TRBJ1-4; D is uncertain. Between the trimmed V and J ends, which lost 3 bases and 2 bases, there was a span of 7 bases. The CDR3 covers 14 residues. The germline CDR1 and CDR2 sequences are MNHEY and SVGAGI. The CDR3: CASSYTNTNEKLFF. CDR3 sequence (DNA): TGTGCCAGCAGTTATACTAATACTAATGAAAAACTGTTTTTT.

J is TRBJ1-3 and V is TRBV7-6, with D maybe TRBD1 (5 bases). The V and J ends lost 5 bases and 0 bases respectively, with 11 bases between them. Per the germline V gene, CDR1 is SGHVS and CDR2 is FNYEAQ. This CDR3 is 15 amino acids long. The CDR3 here is CASSRGGVSGNTIYF. The CDR3 bases are TGTGCCAGCAGCCGCGGGGGGGTCTCTGGAAACACCATATATTTT.

The chain is built from TRBV30 and TRBJ1-5; possible D gene TRBD1, 5 bases. The length of the CDR3 is 13 residues. The germline V and J ends were trimmed by 3 bases and 2 bases, with 8 bases remaining between them. Germline-derived CDR1 and CDR2 are GTSNPN and SVGIG (reference sequence). The CDR3 region is CAWRPGGNQPQHF. The CDR3 nucleotides read TGTGCCTGGAGACCGGGGGGCAATCAGCCCCAGCATTTT.

The J gene is TRBJ2-1, the V gene TRBV28; no reliable D call. The V end was cut by 6 bases, the J end by 3 bases, with 6 bases between. Looked up from germline, CDR1 is MDHEN and CDR2 is SYDVKM. This CDR3 has 12 residues. This CDR3 is CASSQFYNEQFF. In DNA, the CDR3 is TGTGCCAGCAGCCAGTTCTACAATGAGCAGTTCTTC.

This clone came up a few times. The V gene is TRBV19, the J gene TRBJ1-4; no clear D. The V gene's germline CDR1 is LNHDA and CDR2 SQIVND (reference sequence). This CDR3 is built from 15 residues. Trimming took 3 bases from V and 2 from J, leaving 10 bases between them. The CDR3 spells CASSIYGWTNEKLFF. The DNA of the CDR3 is TGTGCCAGTAGTATCTACGGGTGGACTAATGAAAAACTGTTTTTT.

This clone occurred a few times. V and J are TRBV7-6 and TRBJ1-6; TRBD1 matches at 7 bases. The ends lost 4 bases at V and 8 bases at J; junction bases unmatched: 17. This CDR3 region has 18 residues. Germline V lookup: CDR1 SGHVS, CDR2 FNYEAQ. The CDR3 sequence is CASSSQDRNESEYSPLHF. The CDR3 DNA reads TGTGCCAGCAGCTCCCAGGACAGGAACGAGAGTGAGTATTCACCCCTCCACTTT. The full variable domain, rest sourced from reference TRBV7-6 and TRBJ1-6, is GAGVSQSPRYKVTKRGQDVALRCDPISGHVSLYWYRQALGQGPEFLTYFNYEAQQDKSGLPNDRFSAERPEGSISTLTIQRTEQRDSAMYRCASSSQDRNESEYSPLHFGNGTRLTVT.

The chain recombines TRBV5-1 with TRBJ2-1; TRBD1 aligns across 7 bases. CDR3 length: 15 amino acids. CDR1 and CDR2 from the germline V gene are SGHRS and YFSETQ. The trim removed 4 bases at V and 1 base at J, leaving 5 bases unmatched. The CDR3 here is CASSPRDSSYNEQFF. CDR3 coding DNA: TGCGCCAGCAGCCCCCGGGACAGTTCCTACAATGAGCAGTTCTTC.

The V and J genes are TRBV3-1 (or the pseudogene TRBV3-2) and TRBJ2-5, with 7 bases matching TRBD2. Germline-derived CDR1 and CDR2 are LGHDT and YNNKEL (reference sequence). Losses at the gene ends were 2 bases for V and 8 bases for J; bases not matched to a gene: 5. The CDR3 covers 13 residues. CDR3 region: CASSQPWGGTQYF. CDR3 nucleotide sequence: TGTGCCAGCAGCCAACCTTGGGGGGGAACCCAGTACTTC.

The V call is TRBV11-3, the J call TRBJ2-3, with 12 bases identical to TRBD2. The junction had 4 bases not matched to a gene; V was cut back by 5 bases and J by 1 base. The germline V gene has CDR1 SGHNT and CDR2 YENEEA. CDR3 length: 16 amino acids. CDR3 region: CASSPRTSGGTDTQYF. CDR3 DNA sequence: TGTGCCAGCAGCCCCAGGACTAGCGGGGGCACAGATACGCAGTATTTT.

The gene calls are TRBV5-6 and TRBJ2-2, with unresolved D. Trimming stripped 3 bases from V and 5 bases from J, with 5 bases between. The CDR3 extends over 12 amino acids. From germline, CDR1 is SGHDT and CDR2 YYEEEE. The CDR3 region is CASSSLTGELFF. The CDR3 coding sequence is TGTGCCAGCAGCTCTCTGACCGGGGAGCTGTTTTTT.

The rearrangement links TRBV10-3 to TRBJ1-6; no clear D. Germline V gene lookup returns CDR1 ENHRY and CDR2 SYGVKD. V was shortened by 3 bases and J by 9 bases, with 6 bases between the two germline ends. This CDR3 has 12 amino acids. Written as DNA, the CDR3 is TGTGCCATCAGTGACAGGTTTTCACCCCTCCACTTT. Residues: CAISDRFSPLHF.

The chain recombines TRBV7-8 with TRBJ2-2; the D gene is possibly TRBD1 (6 bases). There are 14 residues in the CDR3. Germline V CDR1 and CDR2: SGHVS, FQNEAQ. The V gene lost 8 bases and the J gene lost 1 base, with 11 bases spanning the gap. The CDR3: CASGNRVNTGELFF. In nucleotides, the CDR3 is TGTGCCAGCGGAAACAGGGTGAACACCGGGGAGCTGTTTTTT. Supplemented by reference TRBV7-8 and TRBJ2-2, the full variable domain reads GAGVSQSPRYKVAKRGQDVALRCDPISGHVSLFWYQQALGQGPEFLTYFQNEAQLDKSGLPSDRFFAERPEGSVSTLKIQRTQQEDSAVYLCASGNRVNTGELFFGEGSRLTVL.

The chain has TRBV5-1 and TRBJ1-2; 8 nucleotides line up with TRBD1. V lost 3 bases and J lost 4; bases outside the gene matches: 2. The CDR3 loop spans 13 amino acids. Germline CDR1 SGHRS, CDR2 YFSETQ. CDR3 loop: CASSSTGAYGYTF. The CDR3 DNA reads as TGCGCCAGCAGCTCGACAGGGGCCTATGGCTACACCTTC.

The V and J genes are TRBV19 and TRBJ1-2, with 7 bases identical to TRBD1. This CDR3 is built from 14 residues. Germline values: CDR1 LNHDA, CDR2 SQIVND (reference sequence). After removal of 3 bases from V and 10 bases from J, the junction contained 11 bases not matched to a gene. CDR3 sequence reads: CASSMFRDSNDYTF. The CDR3 coding sequence is TGTGCCAGTAGTATGTTCCGGGACAGTAATGACTACACCTTC.

The rearrangement links TRBV28 to TRBJ1-5; possible D gene TRBD1, 5 bases. V dropped 5 bases and J dropped 5 bases, with 7 bases sitting between them. The CDR3 covers 12 residues. CDR1 is MDHEN and CDR2 is SYDVKM in the germline V gene. In DNA, the CDR3 is TGTGCCAGCAGTGGGGGGTATCAGCCCCAGCATTTT. This gives the protein CASSGGYQPQHF.

The chain combines TRBV6-5 with TRBJ2-1, with D possibly matching TRBD1 (6 bases). Germline V CDR1 and CDR2: MNHEY, SVGAGI. This CDR3 comprises 13 residues. V was trimmed by 8 bases and J by 4 bases, leaving 12 bases between them. The CDR3 DNA sequence: TGTGCCAGCCAGATACAGGGATACAATGAGCAGTTCTTC. Its translation is CASQIQGYNEQFF.

The chain links TRBV29-1 to TRBJ1-4; tentative D call: TRBD1 (6 bases). The CDR3 totals 12 residues. The germline V gene encodes CDR1 SQVTM and CDR2 ANQGSEA. V lost 6 bases to trimming and J lost 8 bases, with 13 bases between them. For the CDR3, the DNA is TGCAGCGTCGGGGGGGGCGAAGAAAAACTGTTTTTT. This encodes CSVGGGEEKLFF.

The genes are TRBV5-1 and TRBJ2-1; TRBD2 aligns across 14 bases. The CDR3 has 17 residues. Trimming took 4 bases from V and 7 from J; bases not matched to a gene: 10. CDR1 and CDR2 from the germline V gene are SGHRS and YFSETQ. The CDR3 DNA reads TGCGCCAGCAGCCCCTCACTGACTAGCGGGGGGGCGAATGAGCAGTTCTTC. Encoded protein: CASSPSLTSGGANEQFF.

The genes are TRBV15 and TRBJ2-3; 7 bases fit TRBD2. V dropped 9 bases and J dropped 11; count of bases not matched to a gene: 14. Germline CDR1 is LNHNV and CDR2 is YYDKDF (reference sequence). CDR3 size: 13 residues. In nucleotides, the CDR3 is TGTGCCACAGAGGAAGCGGGGAGGAAGAGGCAGTATTTT. This translates into CATEEAGRKRQYF.

The chain links TRBV7-9 to TRBJ1-4, with TRBD1 identical over 8 bases. The germline CDR1 and CDR2 sequences are SEHNR and FQNEAQ (reference sequence). Unmatched junction bases numbered 7, after V lost 5 bases and J lost 8 bases. This CDR3 is built from 14 residues. CDR3 nucleotide sequence: TGTGCCAGCAGCGTACAGGGGGGGAAAGAAAAACTGTTTTTT. Its protein is CASSVQGGKEKLFF.

The rearrangement links TRBV2 to TRBJ2-4; 9 nucleotides line up with TRBD1. The ends lost 8 bases at V and 5 bases at J; junction bases unmatched: 7. This CDR3 is 14 amino acids long. Germline assignment: CDR1 SNHLY and CDR2 FYNNEI. This chain's CDR3 is CASPRTGDENIQYF. As DNA, the CDR3 is TGTGCCAGCCCCCGGACAGGGGACGAAAACATTCAGTACTTC. Looking up the rest from reference TRBV2 and TRBJ2-4 gives the full variable domain: EPEVTQTPSHQVTQMGQEVILRCVPISNHLYFYWYRQILGQKVEFLVSFYNNEISEKSEIFDDQFSVERPDGSNFTLKIRSTKLEDSAMYFCASPRTGDENIQYFGAGTRLSVL.

The J gene is TRBJ1-1, the V gene TRBV29-1; D is perhaps TRBD1 (6 bases). CDR1 and CDR2 (germline): SQVTM, ANQGSEA. The CDR3 is made up of 17 amino acids. Trimming removed 2 bases from V and 2 bases from J, with 21 bases in between. The CDR3 here is CSVEWLGIRDKNTEAFF. DNA for the CDR3: TGCAGCGTTGAATGGCTAGGGATCCGGGACAAAAACACTGAAGCTTTCTTT.